One TCR beta chain is described in this entry. Its antigen is unidentified. The germline CDR1 and CDR2 sequences are SGHVS and FNYEAQ. Trimming left V 5 bases short and J 2 bases short, with 18 bases between. The CDR3 contains 16 residues. TCR beta libraries were prepared from cDNA with unique molecular identifiers. TCRdb re-analysed the PCR reads in MiXCR, keeping a single row per CDR3 protein. The table shows roughly 800,000 distinct CDR3 sequences, with roughly half occurring only once. The sample comes from a study of post-analysis software for immune sequencing data. The study, taken as a whole, reports: Multiple sclerosis patients had significantly lower normalized Chao1 diversity than controls. Controls had lower frequencies than patients of about 5 TRBV segments, which included TRBV5-6, TRBV5-1 and TRBV20-1. Same-batch preparations were strongly co-clustered by F measure.

The rearrangement uses TRBV7-6 and TRBJ2-5; D tentatively reads TRBD1 or TRBD2 (5 bases each). This clonotype originated in a girl aged 5-17 years with multiple sclerosis. Sequencing input: blood. CDR3 amino acids: CASSLGTAYSQETQYF. CDR3 in DNA: TGTGCCAGCAGCCTTGGGACGGCTTATTCTCAAGAGACCCAGTACTTC.